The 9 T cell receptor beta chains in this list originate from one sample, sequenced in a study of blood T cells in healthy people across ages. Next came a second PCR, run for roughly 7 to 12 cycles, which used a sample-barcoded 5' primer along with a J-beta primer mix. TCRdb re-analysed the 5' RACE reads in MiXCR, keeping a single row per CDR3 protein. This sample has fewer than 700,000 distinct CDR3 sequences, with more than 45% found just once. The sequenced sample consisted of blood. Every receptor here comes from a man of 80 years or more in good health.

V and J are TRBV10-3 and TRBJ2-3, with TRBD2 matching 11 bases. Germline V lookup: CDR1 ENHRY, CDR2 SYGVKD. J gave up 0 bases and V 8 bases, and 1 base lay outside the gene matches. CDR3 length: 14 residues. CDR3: CAIGTSGSTDTQYF. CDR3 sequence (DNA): TGTGCCATCGGGACTAGCGGTAGCACAGATACGCAGTATTTT.

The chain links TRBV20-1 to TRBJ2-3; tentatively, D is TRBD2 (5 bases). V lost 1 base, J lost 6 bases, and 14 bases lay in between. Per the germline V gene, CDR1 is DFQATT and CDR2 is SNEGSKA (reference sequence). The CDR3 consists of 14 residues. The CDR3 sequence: CSARGGGSWDTQYF. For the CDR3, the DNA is TGCAGTGCTAGAGGGGGTGGGAGTTGGGATACGCAGTATTTT.

CDR3 DNA: TGCAGCGCCGACTCGGGTGGGGCACTGTTTTTT. It codes for CSADSGGALFF. The J gene is TRBJ1-4, the V gene TRBV29-1; the D gene is possibly TRBD1 (5 bases). The germline gives CDR1 SQVTM, CDR2 ANQGSEA. The CDR3 length is 11 residues. V lost 7 bases to trimming and J lost 13 bases, with 16 bases between them.

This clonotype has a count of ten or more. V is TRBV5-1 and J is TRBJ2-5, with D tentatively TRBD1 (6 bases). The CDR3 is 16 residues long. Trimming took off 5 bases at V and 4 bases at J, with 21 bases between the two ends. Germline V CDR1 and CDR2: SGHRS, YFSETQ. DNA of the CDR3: TGCGCCAGCAGACTTACAGGGCAACGTCGGGGAGAGACCCAGTACTTC. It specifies CASRLTGQRRGETQYF.

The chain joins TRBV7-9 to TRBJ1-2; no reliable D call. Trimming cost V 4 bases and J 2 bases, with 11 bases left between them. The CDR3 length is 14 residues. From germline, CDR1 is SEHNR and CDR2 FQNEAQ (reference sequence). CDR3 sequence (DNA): TGTGCCAGCAGCTCCATGGACGGAAACTATGGCTACACCTTC. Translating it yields CASSSMDGNYGYTF.

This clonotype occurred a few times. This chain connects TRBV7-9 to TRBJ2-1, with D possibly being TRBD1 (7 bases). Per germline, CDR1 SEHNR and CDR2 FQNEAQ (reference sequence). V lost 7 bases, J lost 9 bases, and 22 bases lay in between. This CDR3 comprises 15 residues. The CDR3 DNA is TGTGCCAGCAAGGTTGGCAGGGGGGTTGTTGGTGAGCAGTTCTTC. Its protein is CASKVGRGVVGEQFF.

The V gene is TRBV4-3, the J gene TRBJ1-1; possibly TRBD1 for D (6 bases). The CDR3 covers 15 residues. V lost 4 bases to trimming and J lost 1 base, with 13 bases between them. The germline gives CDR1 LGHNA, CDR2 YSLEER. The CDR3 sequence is CASSRPGAGNTEAFF. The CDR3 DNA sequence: TGCGCCAGCAGCCGCCCGGGGGCGGGGAACACTGAAGCTTTCTTT.

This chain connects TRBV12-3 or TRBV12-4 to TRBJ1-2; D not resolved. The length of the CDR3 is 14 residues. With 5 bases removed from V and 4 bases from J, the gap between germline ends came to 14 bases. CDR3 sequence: CASSPALRIYGYTF. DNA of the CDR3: TGTGCCAGCAGTCCGGCCCTTAGGATCTATGGCTACACCTTC.

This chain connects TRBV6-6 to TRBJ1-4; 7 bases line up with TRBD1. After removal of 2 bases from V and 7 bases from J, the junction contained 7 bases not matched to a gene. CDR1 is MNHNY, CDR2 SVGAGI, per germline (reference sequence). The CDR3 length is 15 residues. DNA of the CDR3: TGTGCCAGCAGTTACGTGACAGGGAGTCGTGAAAAACTGTTTTTT. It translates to CASSYVTGSREKLFF.